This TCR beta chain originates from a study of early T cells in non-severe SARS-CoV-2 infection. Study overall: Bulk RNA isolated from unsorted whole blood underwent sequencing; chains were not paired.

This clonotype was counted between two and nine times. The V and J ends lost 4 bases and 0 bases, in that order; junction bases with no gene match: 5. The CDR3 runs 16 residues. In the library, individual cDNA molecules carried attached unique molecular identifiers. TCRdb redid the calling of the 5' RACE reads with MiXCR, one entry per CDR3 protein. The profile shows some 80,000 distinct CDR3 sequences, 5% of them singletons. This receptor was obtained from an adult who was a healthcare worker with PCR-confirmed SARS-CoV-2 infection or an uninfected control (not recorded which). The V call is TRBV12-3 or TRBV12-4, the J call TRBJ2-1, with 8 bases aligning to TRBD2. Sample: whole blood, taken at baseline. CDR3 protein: CASSSRTSSSYNEQFF. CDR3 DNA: TGTGCCAGCAGTTCCCGGACTAGCAGCTCCTACAATGAGCAGTTCTTC.